The 18 T cell receptor beta chains presented below share a single source sample, sequenced in a study of PD-1 and CTLA-4 blockade in melanoma (dated by TCRdb to 2020 to 2023). The method behind the library was the immunoSEQ multiplex PCR assay. In its TCRdb copy, this immuneACCESS table keeps in-frame sequences only and misses some clones. Where compared with another copy, unresolved V genes explain less than half of these, and the others have no known cause. The sample data list 32,000 or so clones, and approximately 88% of these were observed just once. The ten biggest clones cover approximately 8.5% of the sample. Specimen: CD8+ T cells from peripheral blood, collected before anti-PD-1 treatment. These receptors originate from a human donor with melanoma.

This chain links TRBV28 with TRBJ2-1; TRBD2 aligns across 12 bases. Germline V gene sequence: CDR1 MDHEN, CDR2 SYDVKM. The length of the CDR3 is 14 residues. The V gene end was trimmed by 4 bases and the J gene end by 8 bases; junction bases not matched to a gene: 3. In DNA form, the CDR3 reads TGTGCCAGCAGTTCTAGCGGGAGGGGGGATGAGCAGTTCTTC. Protein: CASSSSGRGDEQFF.

This chain connects TRBV19 to TRBJ2-2; D perhaps matches TRBD1 (6 bases). Germline V gene lookup returns CDR1 LNHDA and CDR2 SQIVND (reference sequence). Trimming stripped 4 bases from V and 1 base from J, with 10 bases between. The CDR3 loop spans 15 amino acids. The CDR3 reads CASSKTGQNTGELFF. DNA for the CDR3: TGTGCCAGTAGTAAGACAGGTCAGAACACCGGGGAGCTGTTTTTT. Filled out from reference TRBV19 and TRBJ2-2, the complete variable domain reads DGGITQSPKYLFRKEGQNVTLSCEQNLNHDAMYWYRQDPGQGLRLIYYSQIVNDFQKGDIAEGYSVSREKKESFPLTVTSAQKNPTAFYLCASSKTGQNTGELFFGEGSRLTVL.

J is TRBJ2-7 and V is TRBV10-3; D might be TRBD1 (6 bases). Trimming took 0 bases from V and 7 from J, leaving 13 bases between them. This CDR3 is built from 14 residues. The germline gives CDR1 ENHRY, CDR2 SYGVKD. The CDR3 nucleotides are TGTGCCATCAGTGAGTCTCAGGGGATGAGGGAGCAGTACTTC. It is translated as CAISESQGMREQYF.

V gene TRBV10-3 combines with J gene TRBJ2-2; 8 nucleotides agree with TRBD1. The CDR3 has 16 residues. Germline loops: CDR1 ENHRY, CDR2 SYGVKD. With V trimmed by 5 bases and J by 5 bases, 10 bases remained unmatched. CDR3 protein: CAISPGQGVGTGELFF. Here the CDR3 DNA reads TGTGCCATCAGTCCTGGACAGGGCGTTGGTACCGGGGAGCTGTTTTTT.

The chain links TRBV29-1 to TRBJ2-2; no clear D. CDR1 is SQVTM, CDR2 ANQGSEA, per germline. This CDR3 spans 12 amino acids. Trimming stripped 8 bases from V and 5 bases from J, with 12 bases between. The chain's CDR3 is CSSYSSTGELFF. CDR3 coding DNA: TGCAGCTCCTATTCCAGTACCGGGGAGCTGTTTTTT.

The V call is TRBV12-3 or TRBV12-4, the J call TRBJ2-1, with 8 bases aligning to TRBD1. This CDR3 comprises 12 residues. V was clipped by 5 bases and J by 15 bases; unmatched bases: 9. CDR3 residues: CASSTGQGKRFF. The CDR3 DNA follows: TGTGCCAGCAGTACAGGACAGGGAAAGAGGTTCTTC.

The chain is built from TRBV27 and TRBJ1-2, with D uncertain. Trimming left V 6 bases short and J 1 base short, with 9 bases between. This CDR3 region has 13 residues. The germline CDR1 and CDR2 sequences are MNHEY and SMNVEV (reference sequence). This CDR3 reads CASSRDVNYGYTF. CDR3 bases: TGTGCCAGCAGCCGCGACGTTAACTATGGCTACACCTTC.

The rearrangement links TRBV30 to TRBJ1-5; TRBD1 matches 8 bases. Per germline, CDR1 GTSNPN and CDR2 SVGIG (reference sequence). The CDR3 runs 15 residues. Trimming at V came to 1 base and at J to 6 bases, leaving 8 bases not matched to a gene. CDR3 in DNA: TGTGCCTGGAGTGCTACTGGACAGGGCAGTCAGCCCCAGCATTTT. Protein product: CAWSATGQGSQPQHF.

This chain joins TRBV14 and TRBJ2-3; 7 nucleotides align to TRBD1. The CDR3 is 14 residues long. J gave up 2 bases and V 4 bases, and 3 bases lay outside the gene matches. Germline V gene sequence: CDR1 SGHDN, CDR2 FVKESK. The CDR3 loop is CASSLQGITDTQYF. In nucleotides, the CDR3 is TGTGCCAGCAGCCTACAGGGGATCACAGATACGCAGTATTTT. Complete variable domain (other parts from reference TRBV14 and TRBJ2-3): EAGVTQFPSHSVIEKGQTVTLRCDPISGHDNLYWYRRVMGKEIKFLLHFVKESKQDESGMPNNRFLAERTGGTYSTLKVQPAELEDSGVYFCASSLQGITDTQYFGPGTRLTVL.

The chain uses TRBV10-3 and TRBJ2-7; 11 bases map to TRBD1. V shed 5 bases and J 2 bases; nucleotides not matched to a gene: 8. CDR1 and CDR2 (germline): ENHRY, SYGVKD. The CDR3 consists of 16 residues. Here the CDR3 reads CAISIPRDRGTYEQYF. In DNA, the CDR3 is TGTGCCATCAGTATACCCCGGGACAGGGGGACCTACGAGCAGTACTTC.

This clone was observed once. The gene calls are TRBV27 and TRBJ1-5; D not resolved. Looked up from germline, CDR1 is MNHEY and CDR2 is SMNVEV (reference sequence). CDR3 length: 14 amino acids. The ends were cut back, 3 bases at V and 7 bases at J, with 13 bases in the middle. CDR3 in amino acids: CASSFHRGQQPQHF. CDR3 bases: TGTGCCAGCAGTTTTCATCGGGGTCAGCAGCCCCAGCATTTT.

The chain has TRBV6-4 and TRBJ2-5; 9 bases match TRBD2. J lost 4 bases, V lost 7 bases, and 4 bases had no gene match. In germline, CDR1 is MRHNA, CDR2 SNTAGT. The CDR3 covers 13 residues. CDR3: CASKGTSLETQYF. CDR3 nucleotides: TGTGCCAGCAAAGGGACTAGCTTAGAGACCCAGTACTTC.

J is TRBJ2-2 and V is TRBV25-1; 7 bases are shared with TRBD1. Germline V gene data show CDR1 as MGHDK and CDR2 as SYGVNS. With V trimmed by 3 bases and J by 4 bases, 2 bases remained unmatched. The CDR3 is 14 residues long. For the CDR3, the DNA is TGTGCCAGCAGTGAGGGGACAGCCACCGGGGAGCTGTTTTTT. It yields the protein CASSEGTATGELFF. Full variable domain (missing parts from reference TRBV25-1 and TRBJ2-2): EADIYQTPRYLVIGTGKKITLECSQTMGHDKMYWYQQDPGMELHLIHYSYGVNSTEKGDLSSESTVSRIRTEHFPLTLESARPSHTSQYLCASSEGTATGELFFGEGSRLTVL.

The V gene is TRBV9, the J gene TRBJ2-3; perhaps TRBD2 as D (7 bases). The V gene's germline CDR1 is SGDLS and CDR2 YYNGEE. This CDR3 comprises 19 residues. V lost 5 bases and J 4 bases, leaving 29 bases between the germline ends. The CDR3 DNA sequence: TGTGCCAGCAGTCCAGGGCGGGGGCAACTTACCTCTAGCGCAGATACGCAGTATTTT. Translated: CASSPGRGQLTSSADTQYF.

For the CDR3, the DNA is TGTGCCAGCAGCCTCAGGGTTGACAATGAGCAGTTCTTC. Translation: CASSLRVDNEQFF. The V and J genes are TRBV7-9 and TRBJ2-1, with D perhaps TRBD1 (5 bases). Germline assignment: CDR1 SEHNR and CDR2 FQNEAQ (reference sequence). The CDR3 runs to 13 residues. V was trimmed by 5 bases and J by 5 bases, leaving 10 bases between them.

The gene calls are TRBV10-3 and TRBJ2-1; 9 nucleotides line up with TRBD1. The CDR3 sequence is 14 residues long. Germline CDR1 reads ENHRY; CDR2 reads SYGVKD. The ends lost 7 bases at V and 9 bases at J; junction bases unmatched: 10. The CDR3 DNA follows: TGTGCCATCAAGCGGGACAGGGAAGTAGGTGAGCAGTTCTTC. Amino acids: CAIKRDREVGEQFF.

This chain links TRBV19 with TRBJ1-1; tentative D call: TRBD1 (6 bases). The CDR3 spans 13 residues. Germline CDR1 reads LNHDA; CDR2 reads SQIVND (reference sequence). Trimming removed 2 bases from V and 3 bases from J, with 7 bases in between. The CDR3 loop is CASSIPGDTEAFF. The CDR3 DNA is TGTGCCAGTAGTATACCAGGGGACACTGAAGCTTTCTTT.

This sequence joins TRBV28 and TRBJ1-5; D is perhaps TRBD1 (5 bases). Trimming cost V 5 bases and J 0 bases, with 11 bases left between them. Germline V lookup: CDR1 MDHEN, CDR2 SYDVKM. The CDR3 loop spans 15 amino acids. The CDR3, as DNA: TGTGCCAGCAGTCCCGGGGCTGATAGCAATCAGCCCCAGCATTTT. Translation: CASSPGADSNQPQHF.